This T cell receptor (beta chain) was captured by sequencing in a study of blood T cell repertoires in COVID-19. Authors' data handling: The authors estimated nucleated cell counts from reference gene primer amplification. Sequenced by immunoSEQ multiplex PCR; TCRdb stores in-frame clones only, minus some. Clonal size and the V and J genes are those of that table, whereas D and trimming came from the DNA. The repertoire holds more than 350,000 clones, with 70% to 90% as singletons. Germline CDR1 and CDR2: MNHEY and SMNVEV (reference sequence). The CDR3 sequence is 14 residues long. The ends lost 3 bases at V and 11 bases at J; junction bases unmatched: 8. Adults between about 18 and 95 years of age took part from about two dozen US areas. Researchers sorted participants into cohorts using their self-reported clinical history. Within 2 weeks before study entry, exposed participants met a COVID-19 case.

The sequence was collected from a woman aged 18-29 years who had been exposed to COVID-19. Source material: PBMCs or T cells enriched from blood (not recorded which). This chain joins TRBV27 and TRBJ2-2, with 8 bases matching TRBD2. The CDR3, as DNA: TGTGCCAGCAGTTTTATTGCGGGGGGCGGCGAGCTGTTTTTT. Protein: CASSFIAGGGELFF.